This TCR beta chain was sequenced in a study of control samples from healthy donors and cancer patients. TCRdb's table, derived via immunoSEQ multiplex PCR, lists solely in-frame clones and lacks some. The sample carries 150,000 to 200,000 clones, around 90% recorded once. Germline trimming cut 2 bases from V and 6 bases from J; bases unmatched to any gene: 9. Germline CDR1 and CDR2: KGHDR and SFDVKD. CDR3 length: 16 residues. The chain is built from TRBV24-1 and TRBJ2-1, with 7 bases aligning to TRBD1. The clonotype originates from a woman between 25 and 40 years old in good health. The sample was blood. The CDR3 DNA reads TGTGCCACCAGTGATTCCCGAAGCCGGGACAGCAATGAGCAGTTCTTC. Its translation: CATSDSRSRDSNEQFF.